Below, one T cell receptor (beta chain) is given with its context. No antigen is known for it. This CDR3 spans 15 amino acids. J was trimmed by 0 bases and V by 4 bases; bases with no gene match: 3. The germline V gene encodes CDR1 SNHLY and CDR2 FYNNEI. The PCR ran on 60 Vbeta and 13 Jbeta primers. Some clones are missing from TCRdb's copy, which holds only in-frame ones; the method was immunoSEQ multiplex PCR. The table has 150,000 to 200,000 clones, 75% to 85% seen once; the top ten hold roughly 0.8%. The data belong to a study of cytomegalovirus exposure and HLA in healthy donors. Broader study findings: Fewer than 200 TCR beta chains were listed as cytomegalovirus-associated.

V gene TRBV2 combines with J gene TRBJ2-3; 8 bases are a match to TRBD1. The sequence came from a young woman in good health and CMV-seronegative. Sample: PBMCs. CDR3 region: CASSAQGASTDTQYF. In nucleotides, the CDR3 is TGTGCCAGCAGTGCGCAGGGGGCTAGCACAGATACGCAGTATTTT.